These T cell receptor beta chains were read from a single sample in a study of cytomegalovirus exposure and HLA in healthy donors. Data came from immunoSEQ multiplex PCR; TCRdb stores just in-frame clones and leaves some out. The sample yields under 150,000 clones, about four fifths seen once. Material: PBMCs. Source of these receptors: a man aged 25-45 years in good health and CMV-seronegative. Each CDR3 is given with its conserved first and last residue. A D gene is named only where the DNA matches it firmly. Expanded clones get a size class; other rows say once, few or many, or leave the size out.

len: 16; abundance: once; v_gene: TRBV5-4; j_gene: TRBJ2-2; d_gene: TRBD1; CDR3nt: TGTGCCAGCAGCCCCGGGCGGACAGGGGAAACCGGGGAGCTGTTTTTT; CDR3aa: CASSPGRTGETGELFF
len: 13; abundance: -; v_gene: TRBV7-8; j_gene: TRBJ1-2; d_gene: TRBD1; CDR3nt: TGTGCCAGCAGCTGGGGACAGGGGTATGGCTACACCTTC; CDR3aa: CASSWGQGYGYTF
len: 13; abundance: -; v_gene: TRBV2; j_gene: TRBJ1-5; d_gene: -; CDR3nt: TGTGCCAGCAAGGATGGGCGAACAGGGCCCCAGCATTTT; CDR3aa: CASKDGRTGPQHF
len: 14; abundance: -; v_gene: TRBV2; j_gene: TRBJ1-5; d_gene: -; CDR3nt: TGTGCCAGCAGTGAGCCGTCTAACTATCAGCCCCAGCATTTT; CDR3aa: CASSEPSNYQPQHF
len: 12; abundance: -; v_gene: TRBV5-4; j_gene: TRBJ2-7; d_gene: -; CDR3nt: TGTGCCAGCAGCTCCCCTAACTACGAGCAGTACTTC; CDR3aa: CASSSPNYEQYF
len: 13; abundance: -; v_gene: TRBV6-1; j_gene: TRBJ2-7; d_gene: TRBD2; CDR3nt: TGTGCCTCTGGGCAGCGGGGGGTCCACGAGCAGTACTTC; CDR3aa: CASGQRGVHEQYF
len: 14; abundance: few; v_gene: TRBV27; j_gene: TRBJ2-1; d_gene: -; CDR3nt: TGTGCCAGCAGTTTATCTTCGCACAGCAGTGAGCAGTTCTTC; CDR3aa: CASSLSSHSSEQFF
len: 16; abundance: many; v_gene: TRBV28; j_gene: TRBJ2-1; d_gene: TRBD1; CDR3nt: TGTGCCAGCAGTCCCGAGCAGGGGGCGGCCTACAATGAGCAGTTCTTC; CDR3aa: CASSPEQGAAYNEQFF
len: 10; abundance: -; v_gene: TRBV6-1; j_gene: TRBJ2-7; d_gene: -; CDR3nt: TGTGCCAGCAGCGCGGTCGAGCAGTACTTC; CDR3aa: CASSAVEQYF
len: 15; abundance: -; v_gene: TRBV4-1; j_gene: TRBJ1-4; d_gene: -; CDR3nt: TGCGCCAGCAGCCTTTTCCTGACTGATAATGAAAAACTGTTTTTT; CDR3aa: CASSLFLTDNEKLFF
len: 14; abundance: -; v_gene: TRBV5-4; j_gene: TRBJ1-5; d_gene: -; CDR3nt: TGTGCCAGCAGCTTGGGAGGAGCTAATCAGCCCCAGCATTTT; CDR3aa: CASSLGGANQPQHF
len: 16; abundance: -; v_gene: TRBV6-5; j_gene: TRBJ2-7; d_gene: TRBD1; CDR3nt: TGTGCCAGCAGTTCCTACGGGGGACAGGCCCTCTACGAGCAGTACTTC; CDR3aa: CASSSYGGQALYEQYF
len: 15; abundance: -; v_gene: TRBV23-1; j_gene: TRBJ1-5; d_gene: -; CDR3nt: TGCGCCAGCAGTCATCTGGGGGCCCCTAATCAGCCCCAGCATTTT; CDR3aa: CASSHLGAPNQPQHF
len: 15; abundance: once; v_gene: TRBV4-1; j_gene: TRBJ2-7; d_gene: TRBD2; CDR3nt: TGCGCCAGCAGGAAAGGGGCGGGGGACTCCTACGAGCAGTACTTC; CDR3aa: CASRKGAGDSYEQYF
len: 17; abundance: once; v_gene: TRBV28; j_gene: TRBJ2-3; d_gene: TRBD2; CDR3nt: TGTGCCAGCAGTTTCCCCACTAGCGGGCTGTTCACAGATACGCAGTATTTT; CDR3aa: CASSFPTSGLFTDTQYF
len: 14; abundance: -; v_gene: TRBV28; j_gene: TRBJ1-1; d_gene: -; CDR3nt: TGTGCCAGCAGTAAATCGGGACACTACACTGAAGCTTTCTTT; CDR3aa: CASSKSGHYTEAFF
len: 16; abundance: -; v_gene: TRBV5-1; j_gene: TRBJ1-2; d_gene: TRBD1; CDR3nt: TGCGCCAGCACCGACCCCGGGCAGGGGGCCAACTATGGCTACACCTTC; CDR3aa: CASTDPGQGANYGYTF
len: 12; abundance: -; v_gene: TRBV28; j_gene: TRBJ1-5; d_gene: -; CDR3nt: TGTGCCAGTGGACAGCTCAATCAGCCCCAGCATTTT; CDR3aa: CASGQLNQPQHF
len: 16; abundance: few; v_gene: TRBV6-5; j_gene: TRBJ1-1; d_gene: -; CDR3nt: TGTGCCAGCAGTTACTTTAGGCCAGGGGAGACCACTGAAGCTTTCTTT; CDR3aa: CASSYFRPGETTEAFF
len: 13; abundance: -; v_gene: TRBV6-1; j_gene: TRBJ2-7; d_gene: -; CDR3nt: TGTGCCAGCAGTGAAGACAGCCGCTACGAGCAGTACTTC; CDR3aa: CASSEDSRYEQYF
len: 16; abundance: -; v_gene: TRBV28; j_gene: TRBJ1-1; d_gene: -; CDR3nt: TGTGCCAGCAGTTTTTCGTACCTCGCGGGGAACACTGAAGCTTTCTTT; CDR3aa: CASSFSYLAGNTEAFF
len: 13; abundance: -; v_gene: TRBV7-9; j_gene: TRBJ2-5; d_gene: TRBD1; CDR3nt: TGTGCCAGCGCAACAGGGGCCCGGGAGACCCAGTACTTC; CDR3aa: CASATGARETQYF
len: 14; abundance: -; v_gene: TRBV4-2; j_gene: TRBJ1-1; d_gene: -; CDR3nt: TGTGCCAGCAGCCAAGACGGGGAGTACACTGAAGCTTTCTTT; CDR3aa: CASSQDGEYTEAFF
len: 13; abundance: -; v_gene: TRBV2; j_gene: TRBJ1-2; d_gene: TRBD1; CDR3nt: TGTGCCAGCAGCGGGACAGCTAACTATGGCTACACCTTC; CDR3aa: CASSGTANYGYTF
len: 15; abundance: few; v_gene: TRBV28; j_gene: TRBJ2-3; d_gene: TRBD2; CDR3nt: TGTGCCAGCAGTTTCACCCGGGGGGTAACAGATACGCAGTATTTT; CDR3aa: CASSFTRGVTDTQYF
len: 16; abundance: -; v_gene: TRBV27; j_gene: TRBJ2-7; d_gene: -; CDR3nt: TGTGCCAGCAGTTTATCGGGTCAGGGCGGTTCCTACGAGCAGTACTTC; CDR3aa: CASSLSGQGGSYEQYF
len: 15; abundance: once; v_gene: TRBV7-9; j_gene: TRBJ2-3; d_gene: TRBD2; CDR3nt: TGTGCCAGCAGCCCACTAGCGGGAGTAACAGATACGCAGTATTTT; CDR3aa: CASSPLAGVTDTQYF
len: 15; abundance: -; v_gene: TRBV29-1; j_gene: TRBJ2-3; d_gene: -; CDR3nt: TGCAGCGTTGCCTCGGGGTCTACTAGCACAGATACGCAGTATTTT; CDR3aa: CSVASGSTSTDTQYF
len: 14; abundance: -; v_gene: TRBV15; j_gene: TRBJ2-7; d_gene: TRBD1; CDR3nt: TGTGCCACCAGCAGCCAGACAGGGGGGGGCGAGCAGTACTTC; CDR3aa: CATSSQTGGGEQYF
len: 16; abundance: -; v_gene: TRBV6-5; j_gene: TRBJ2-7; d_gene: -; CDR3nt: TGTGCCAGCAGTTACTCCGGCCAAAGACGGGCCTACGAGCAGTACTTC; CDR3aa: CASSYSGQRRAYEQYF
len: 16; abundance: few; v_gene: TRBV19; j_gene: TRBJ1-3; d_gene: -; CDR3nt: TGTGCCAGTAGTTTGAACAGGCCGAGCTCTGGAAACACCATATATTTT; CDR3aa: CASSLNRPSSGNTIYF
len: 15; abundance: few; v_gene: TRBV5-4; j_gene: TRBJ1-4; d_gene: -; CDR3nt: TGTGCCAGCAGACCAGCGCCGAGAGGGCCAGAAAAACTGTTTTTT; CDR3aa: CASRPAPRGPEKLFF
len: 15; abundance: few; v_gene: TRBV6-1; j_gene: TRBJ2-3; d_gene: TRBD2; CDR3nt: TGTGCCAGCAGCGGACTAGCGGGAGGGCCAGATACGCAGTATTTT; CDR3aa: CASSGLAGGPDTQYF
len: 12; abundance: few; v_gene: TRBV2; j_gene: TRBJ2-5; d_gene: TRBD2; CDR3nt: TGTGGGAGCGGGGGAAGGCAAGAGACCCAGTACTTC; CDR3aa: CGSGGRQETQYF
len: 14; abundance: -; v_gene: TRBV6-5; j_gene: TRBJ2-1; d_gene: TRBD2; CDR3nt: TGTGCCAGCAGGCGGGGGACCCTCCCCAATGAGCAGTTCTTC; CDR3aa: CASRRGTLPNEQFF
len: 15; abundance: -; v_gene: TRBV4-1; j_gene: TRBJ1-2; d_gene: -; CDR3nt: TGCGCCAGCAGCCCGGAGGGGGGGGCTATCTATGGCTACCCCTTC; CDR3aa: CASSPEGGAIYGYPF
len: 15; abundance: -; v_gene: TRBV7-2; j_gene: TRBJ2-7; d_gene: -; CDR3nt: TGTGCCAGCAGCTTACAGGACATCCCTCTCTACGAGCAGTACTTC; CDR3aa: CASSLQDIPLYEQYF
len: 14; abundance: -; v_gene: TRBV6-1; j_gene: TRBJ2-1; d_gene: TRBD2; CDR3nt: TGTGCCAGCGAACGACTAGCGGGGGGGAATGAGCAGTTCTTC; CDR3aa: CASERLAGGNEQFF
len: 15; abundance: -; v_gene: TRBV6-5; j_gene: TRBJ1-4; d_gene: -; CDR3nt: TGTGCCAGCAGTTACTTCAGGGGTAAAGGGGAAAAACTGTTTTTT; CDR3aa: CASSYFRGKGEKLFF
len: 13; abundance: -; v_gene: TRBV6-5; j_gene: TRBJ2-7; d_gene: -; CDR3nt: TGTGCCAGCGGGGCCCCGGCCACCTACGAGCAGTACTTC; CDR3aa: CASGAPATYEQYF
len: 15; abundance: -; v_gene: TRBV7-8; j_gene: TRBJ2-5; d_gene: TRBD2; CDR3nt: TGTGCCAGCAGCACTCGGGGGGGCCCCATAGAGACCCAGTACTTC; CDR3aa: CASSTRGGPIETQYF
len: 14; abundance: -; v_gene: TRBV18; j_gene: TRBJ1-2; d_gene: -; CDR3nt: TGTGCCAGCTCACCAGCAGGGGAATCGCATGGCTACACCTTC; CDR3aa: CASSPAGESHGYTF
len: 11; abundance: -; v_gene: TRBV6-5; j_gene: TRBJ1-1; d_gene: -; CDR3nt: TGTGCCAGCAGCCAGGGCACTGAAGCTTTCTTT; CDR3aa: CASSQGTEAFF
len: 15; abundance: -; v_gene: TRBV7-9; j_gene: TRBJ2-7; d_gene: TRBD1; CDR3nt: TGTGCCAGCAGCTACCACAGGGGTTCATCCTACGAGCAGTACTTC; CDR3aa: CASSYHRGSSYEQYF
len: 13; abundance: -; v_gene: TRBV29-1; j_gene: TRBJ2-1; d_gene: TRBD1; CDR3nt: TGCAGCGTTGGGACAGGGGGCTTCAATGAGCAGTTCTTC; CDR3aa: CSVGTGGFNEQFF
len: 15; abundance: -; v_gene: TRBV2; j_gene: TRBJ1-2; d_gene: TRBD1; CDR3nt: TGTGCCAGCAGGCGAAACAGGGGAACCAACTATGGCTACACCTTC; CDR3aa: CASRRNRGTNYGYTF
len: 14; abundance: -; v_gene: TRBV4-1; j_gene: TRBJ2-2; d_gene: -; CDR3nt: TGCGCCAGCAACAAGGGGGCGAACACCGGGGAGCTGTTTTTT; CDR3aa: CASNKGANTGELFF
len: 13; abundance: -; v_gene: TRBV10-3; j_gene: TRBJ2-5; d_gene: TRBD1; CDR3nt: TGTGCCATCAGTGGTGCAGGGGGTGAGACCCAGTACTTC; CDR3aa: CAISGAGGETQYF
len: 14; abundance: -; v_gene: TRBV4-1; j_gene: TRBJ1-5; d_gene: -; CDR3nt: TGCGCCAGCAGCCAAGGTACAGGGTATCAGCCCCAGCATTTT; CDR3aa: CASSQGTGYQPQHF